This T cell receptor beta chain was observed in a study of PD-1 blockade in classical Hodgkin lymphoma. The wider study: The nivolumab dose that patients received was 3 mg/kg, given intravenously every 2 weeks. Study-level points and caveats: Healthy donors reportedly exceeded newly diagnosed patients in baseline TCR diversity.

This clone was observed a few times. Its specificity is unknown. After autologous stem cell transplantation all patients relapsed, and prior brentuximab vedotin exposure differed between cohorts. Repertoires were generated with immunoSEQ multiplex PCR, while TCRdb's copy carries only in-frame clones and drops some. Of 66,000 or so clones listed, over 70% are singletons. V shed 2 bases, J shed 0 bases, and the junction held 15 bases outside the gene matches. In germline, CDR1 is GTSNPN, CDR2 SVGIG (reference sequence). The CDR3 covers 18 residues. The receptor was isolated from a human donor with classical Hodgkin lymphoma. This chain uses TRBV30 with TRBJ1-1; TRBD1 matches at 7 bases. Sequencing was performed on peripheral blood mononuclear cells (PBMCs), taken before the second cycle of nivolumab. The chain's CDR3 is CAWSTPFPQGTLNTEAFF. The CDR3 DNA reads TGTGCCTGGAGTACCCCTTTCCCACAGGGGACCTTGAACACTGAAGCTTTCTTT.